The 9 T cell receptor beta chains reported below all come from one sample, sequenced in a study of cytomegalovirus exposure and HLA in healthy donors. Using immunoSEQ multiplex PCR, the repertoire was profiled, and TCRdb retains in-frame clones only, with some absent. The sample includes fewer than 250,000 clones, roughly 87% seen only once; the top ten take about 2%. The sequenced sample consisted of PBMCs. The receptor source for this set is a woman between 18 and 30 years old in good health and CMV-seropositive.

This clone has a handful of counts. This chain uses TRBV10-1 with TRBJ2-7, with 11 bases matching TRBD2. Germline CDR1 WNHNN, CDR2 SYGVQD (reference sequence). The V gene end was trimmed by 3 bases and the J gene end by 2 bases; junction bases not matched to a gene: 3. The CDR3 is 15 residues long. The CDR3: CASSEGLAGPYEQYF. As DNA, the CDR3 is TGCGCCAGCAGTGAAGGACTAGCGGGCCCCTACGAGCAGTACTTC.

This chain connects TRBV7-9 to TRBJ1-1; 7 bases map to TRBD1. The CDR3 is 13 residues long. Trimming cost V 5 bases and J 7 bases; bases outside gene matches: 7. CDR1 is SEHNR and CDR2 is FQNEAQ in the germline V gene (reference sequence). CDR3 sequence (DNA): TGTGCCAGCAGCCCAACCCGGGACAGTGAAGCTTTCTTT. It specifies CASSPTRDSEAFF.

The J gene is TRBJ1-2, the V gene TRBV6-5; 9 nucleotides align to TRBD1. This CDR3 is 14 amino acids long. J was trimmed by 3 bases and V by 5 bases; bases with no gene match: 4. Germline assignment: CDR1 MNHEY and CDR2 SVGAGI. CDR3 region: CASSADRGHYGYTF. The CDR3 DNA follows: TGTGCCAGCAGTGCGGACAGGGGTCACTATGGCTACACCTTC.

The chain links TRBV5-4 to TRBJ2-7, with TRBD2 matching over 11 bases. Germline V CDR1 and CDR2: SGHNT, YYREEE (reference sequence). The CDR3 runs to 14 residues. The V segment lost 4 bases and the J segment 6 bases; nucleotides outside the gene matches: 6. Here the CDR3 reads CASSGIAGGREQYF. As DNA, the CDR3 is TGTGCCAGCAGCGGCATAGCGGGAGGGCGCGAGCAGTACTTC.

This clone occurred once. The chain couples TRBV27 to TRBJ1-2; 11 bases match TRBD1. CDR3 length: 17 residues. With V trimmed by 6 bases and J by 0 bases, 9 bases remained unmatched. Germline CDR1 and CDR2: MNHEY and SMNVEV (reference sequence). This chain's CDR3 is CASRSPGTGGPNYGYTF. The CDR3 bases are TGTGCCAGCAGGTCACCCGGGACAGGGGGACCTAACTATGGCTACACCTTC.

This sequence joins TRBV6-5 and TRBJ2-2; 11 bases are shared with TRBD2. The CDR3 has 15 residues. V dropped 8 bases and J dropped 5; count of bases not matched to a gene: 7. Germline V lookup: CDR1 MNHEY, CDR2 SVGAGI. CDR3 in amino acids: CASYRSGRATGELFF. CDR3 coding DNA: TGTGCCAGCTACCGTAGCGGGAGGGCAACCGGGGAGCTGTTTTTT.

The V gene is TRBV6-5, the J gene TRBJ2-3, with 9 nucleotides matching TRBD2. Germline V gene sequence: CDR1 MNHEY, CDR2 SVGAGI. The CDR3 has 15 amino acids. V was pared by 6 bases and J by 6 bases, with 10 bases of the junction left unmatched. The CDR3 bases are TGTGCCAGCAGCCCCCCCCTAGCGGGACATGATACGCAGTATTTT. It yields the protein CASSPPLAGHDTQYF.

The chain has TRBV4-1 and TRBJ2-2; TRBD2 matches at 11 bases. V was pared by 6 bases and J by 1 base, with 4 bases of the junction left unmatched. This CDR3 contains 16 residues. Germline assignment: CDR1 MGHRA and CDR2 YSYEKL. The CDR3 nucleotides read TGCGCCAGCAGGGGACTAGCGGAGAGGAACACCGGGGAGCTGTTTTTT. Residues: CASRGLAERNTGELFF.

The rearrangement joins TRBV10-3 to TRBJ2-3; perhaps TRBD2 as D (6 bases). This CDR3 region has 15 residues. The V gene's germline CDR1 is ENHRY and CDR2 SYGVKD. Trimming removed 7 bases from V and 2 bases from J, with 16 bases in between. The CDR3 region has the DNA TGTGCCATCACCGGTTTGGCGGGGAACACAGATACGCAGTATTTT. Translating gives CAITGLAGNTDTQYF.